This T cell receptor beta chain is drawn from a study of breast tumors, draining lymph nodes, adjacent tissues. Study-wide results and caveats: Luminal-like breast cancer showed significantly greater tumor-nontumor repertoire similarity than basal-like breast cancer did. Compared with lymph nodes, tumors were less diverse; compared with nontumor tissue, more. Data only fit, rather than demonstrated, lymph node origin of most tumor T cells.

TCRdb ran MiXCR on the multiplex PCR reads and lists one entry per CDR3 protein. The top ten clones hold about 2.4% of a sample with 83,000 or so distinct CDR3 sequences, about 21% of them seen once. Per germline, CDR1 WNHNN and CDR2 SYGVQD (reference sequence). The CDR3 loop spans 13 amino acids. The V end was cut by 2 bases, the J end by 7 bases, with 8 bases between. This clonotype has a count of ten or more. The antigen remains undetermined. Breast cancer patients provided tissue from their axillary draining lymph nodes. The V gene is TRBV10-1, the J gene TRBJ2-2; D ambiguous. This TCR was sampled from a female donor with breast cancer. Some clones in this sample may be carry-over from other donors' samples. Source material: axillary lymph node tissue. CDR3 in DNA: TGCGCCAGCAGTGAGGTGGGAATCGGGGAGCTGTTTTTT. It encodes CASSEVGIGELFF.